Listed here are 29 T cell receptor beta chains from one sample, sequenced in a study of PD-1 blockade in classical Hodgkin lymphoma. The sample's time point: cycle 4 day 1 (C4D1), after less than seven weeks of nivolumab. Each of the patients experienced relapse following autologous stem cell transplantation, and their brentuximab vedotin exposure differed. Thawed PBMCs underwent magnetic negative selection to yield purified CD4+ T cells. Profiled with immunoSEQ multiplex PCR; TCRdb holds only in-frame clones, not every one. This repertoire shows more than 25,000 clones, around 83% found once; its top ten account for 2.4%. The sample in question was CD4+ T cells from blood, obtained before the fourth cycle of nivolumab. The receptors here all came from a human donor with classical Hodgkin lymphoma.

The genes are TRBV19 and TRBJ1-1, with TRBD1 matching 9 bases. The CDR3 runs 17 residues. Germline CDR1 and CDR2: LNHDA and SQIVND (reference sequence). V lost 1 base and J lost 3; bases outside the gene matches: 9. DNA for the CDR3: TGTGCCAGTAGTATAGTAAGGACAGGGGATGGTGACACTGAAGCTTTCTTT. Translated, it gives CASSIVRTGDGDTEAFF.

This clone was counted a single time. This sequence joins TRBV6-5 and TRBJ1-3; tentative D call: TRBD1 (5 bases). Per germline, CDR1 MNHEY and CDR2 SVGAGI. V was cut by 4 bases and J by 7 bases, with 20 bases left in between. This CDR3 is 16 amino acids long. DNA for the CDR3: TGTGCCAGCAGTTTGGGGCAGTCCCGAGGATTGAACACCATATATTTT. This codes for CASSLGQSRGLNTIYF.

V is TRBV27 and J is TRBJ2-2; D gene ambiguous. The ends were cut back, 1 base at V and 7 bases at J, with 7 bases in the middle. Germline CDR1 reads MNHEY; CDR2 reads SMNVEV (reference sequence). CDR3 size: 13 residues. The CDR3 DNA sequence: TGTGCCAGCAGTTTATTGGATAGCGGGGAGCTGTTTTTT. As protein: CASSLLDSGELFF.

The rearrangement uses TRBV2 and TRBJ1-2; no clear D gene. The V gene's germline CDR1 is SNHLY and CDR2 FYNNEI. This CDR3 has 11 amino acids. V lost 1 base to trimming and J lost 8 bases, with 5 bases between them. CDR3 loop: CASSEGYGYTF. In DNA form, the CDR3 reads TGTGCCAGCAGTGAAGGGTACGGCTACACCTTC.

This rearrangement joins TRBV6-6 to TRBJ1-5; no clear D gene. Germline V gene sequence: CDR1 MNHNY, CDR2 SVGAGI (reference sequence). Trimming shortened V by 0 bases and J by 2 bases, and 8 bases separated the two germline ends. This CDR3 comprises 15 residues. The CDR3 nucleotides are TGTGCCAGCAGTTACTCGAAACGGGGCAATCAGCCCCAGCATTTT. Translated: CASSYSKRGNQPQHF.

The chain is built from TRBV6-6 and TRBJ2-1; 8 nucleotides match TRBD1. With 6 bases clipped from V and 1 base from J, the junction kept 5 bases outside the gene matches. Looked up from germline, CDR1 is MNHNY and CDR2 is SVGAGI (reference sequence). This CDR3 is 15 amino acids long. DNA of the CDR3: TGTGCCAGCAGCGCAGGGGGCCTATCCTACAATGAGCAGTTCTTC. This codes for CASSAGGLSYNEQFF.

The count of this clone is one. The chain links TRBV19 to TRBJ1-1, with no clear D. CDR1 LNHDA and CDR2 SQIVND come from the germline V gene (reference sequence). Trimming shortened V by 7 bases and J by 3 bases, and 15 bases separated the two germline ends. This CDR3 spans 14 amino acids. CDR3 region: CASMMDEAHTEAFF. CDR3 sequence (DNA): TGTGCCAGTATGATGGACGAAGCGCACACTGAAGCTTTCTTT.

This chain joins TRBV6-1 and TRBJ2-5; 8 nucleotides line up with TRBD2. V was pared by 2 bases and J by 4 bases, with 9 bases of the junction left unmatched. Germline loops: CDR1 MNHNS, CDR2 SASEGT. The CDR3 has 16 amino acids. CDR3 DNA sequence: TGTGCCAGCAGTGAACGCGCCGGGAGGGCCTCAGAGACCCAGTACTTC. Its translation is CASSERAGRASETQYF.

The rearrangement uses TRBV10-2 and TRBJ2-2, with no clear D. Trimming stripped 5 bases from V and 3 bases from J, with 1 base between. Germline V gene lookup returns CDR1 WSHSY and CDR2 SAAADI. The CDR3 has 11 amino acids. The CDR3 is CASSHTGELFF. The CDR3 DNA sequence: TGCGCCAGCAGTCACACCGGGGAGCTGTTTTTT.

By share of the sample, this clone is medium-sized. The chain has TRBV19 and TRBJ1-1; no definite D call. Trimming removed 4 bases from V and 0 bases from J, with 12 bases in between. Germline V gives CDR1 LNHDA, CDR2 SQIVND (reference sequence). The CDR3 length is 15 residues. The CDR3 DNA sequence: TGTGCCAGTAGTACAGGACGGGTTATGAACACTGAAGCTTTCTTT. Translated: CASSTGRVMNTEAFF.

This clone was found a few times. The V call is TRBV7-2, the J call TRBJ1-2; TRBD1 might be the D (5 bases). The V and J ends lost 5 bases and 8 bases respectively, with 18 bases between them. The CDR3 spans 14 residues. Germline lookup yields CDR1 SGHTA and CDR2 FQGNSA. The CDR3 region is CASSLPGGYFGYTF. The DNA for the CDR3 is TGTGCCAGCAGCCTCCCTGGGGGGTATTTCGGCTACACCTTC.

In this sample, this clone turned up once. The chain recombines TRBV6-5 with TRBJ2-2; 7 bases agree with TRBD1. Germline CDR1 MNHEY, CDR2 SVGAGI. Germline trimming cut 4 bases from V and 1 base from J; bases unmatched to any gene: 3. This CDR3 has 15 residues. CDR3 bases: TGTGCCAGCAGTTTCGACAGGGTGAACACCGGGGAGCTGTTTTTT. Translating gives CASSFDRVNTGELFF.

The V call is TRBV7-6, the J call TRBJ2-3; D remains unclear. The V gene lost 0 bases and the J gene lost 2 bases, with 3 bases spanning the gap. Per the germline V gene, CDR1 is SGHVS and CDR2 is FNYEAQ. The CDR3 is made up of 13 amino acids. The CDR3 loop is CASSLAFTDTQYF. The CDR3 DNA sequence: TGTGCCAGCAGCTTAGCCTTCACAGATACGCAGTATTTT.

The J gene is TRBJ1-1, the V gene TRBV7-9, with 8 bases fitting TRBD1. This CDR3 has 14 amino acids. After removal of 5 bases from V and 4 bases from J, the junction contained 6 bases not matched to a gene. Germline CDR1 and CDR2: SEHNR and FQNEAQ (reference sequence). The CDR3 DNA follows: TGTGCCAGCAGCCTAACGACAGGGGCCACTGAAGCTTTCTTT. It is translated as CASSLTTGATEAFF.

The chain has TRBV30 and TRBJ2-3; TRBD2 matches at 10 bases. The CDR3 spans 15 residues. V dropped 0 bases and J dropped 3; count of bases not matched to a gene: 3. Per germline, CDR1 GTSNPN and CDR2 SVGIG (reference sequence). CDR3 in DNA: TGTGCCTGGAGTGTGGGGACTAGCGAGACAGATACGCAGTATTTT. As protein: CAWSVGTSETDTQYF.

The chain's CDR3 is CASSRSTGGGNEQFF. The DNA for the CDR3 is TGTGCCAGCAGCCGATCGACAGGGGGCGGAAATGAGCAGTTCTTC. The rearrangement joins TRBV7-9 to TRBJ2-1; TRBD1 matches 10 bases. With 5 bases clipped from V and 7 bases from J, the junction kept 8 bases outside the gene matches. Germline V gene lookup returns CDR1 SEHNR and CDR2 FQNEAQ (reference sequence). The CDR3 covers 15 residues.

The rearrangement joins TRBV5-6 to TRBJ2-5, with 9 bases that match TRBD1. CDR1 and CDR2 from the germline V gene are SGHDT and YYEEEE. With V trimmed by 5 bases and J by 5 bases, 7 bases remained unmatched. This CDR3 is built from 14 residues. The DNA for the CDR3 is TGTGCCAGCAGTTCTGGGACAGGGTGGGAGACCCAGTACTTC. Translated, it gives CASSSGTGWETQYF.

The CDR3 here is CASSDSTAGARDTQYF. Written as DNA, the CDR3 is TGTGCCAGCAGTGACTCTACTGCGGGAGCAAGAGATACGCAGTATTTT. The chain is built from TRBV6-4 and TRBJ2-3; 7 positions match TRBD2. V was pared by 0 bases and J by 5 bases, with 8 bases of the junction left unmatched. The CDR3 sequence is 16 residues long. Germline V CDR1 and CDR2: MRHNA, SNTAGT.

The chain combines TRBV27 with TRBJ2-1; 13 bases are a match to TRBD2. This CDR3 has 22 amino acids. Germline CDR1 reads MNHEY; CDR2 reads SMNVEV (reference sequence). V gave up 5 bases and J gave up 4 bases; unmatched junction bases: 23. This chain's CDR3 is CASSAYKGPGTSGKRQYNEQFF. The CDR3 region has the DNA TGTGCCAGCAGTGCTTATAAAGGGCCCGGGACTAGCGGGAAGCGACAATACAATGAGCAGTTCTTC.

V usage is TRBV2 and J usage is TRBJ2-6; maybe TRBD1 (5 bases). V gave up 6 bases and J gave up 1 base, with 7 bases separating them. The CDR3 is 14 amino acids. Germline CDR1 reads SNHLY; CDR2 reads FYNNEI. The CDR3 reads CASRRQSGANVLTF. Written as DNA, the CDR3 is TGTGCCAGCAGGAGACAGTCTGGGGCCAACGTCCTGACTTTC. Using reference TRBV2 and TRBJ2-6 for the parts outside the CDR3, the full variable domain is EPEVTQTPSHQVTQMGQEVILRCVPISNHLYFYWYRQILGQKVEFLVSFYNNEISEKSEIFDDQFSVERPDGSNFTLKIRSTKLEDSAMYFCASRRQSGANVLTFGAGSRLTVL.

This chain links TRBV19 with TRBJ2-2; TRBD1 matches 11 bases. V shed 10 bases and J 4 bases; nucleotides not matched to a gene: 8. Germline V CDR1 and CDR2: LNHDA, SQIVND (reference sequence). This CDR3 is built from 15 residues. CDR3 DNA sequence: TGTGCCACCAGGACAGGGGGCGCCCCCACCGGGGAGCTGTTTTTT. Translated, it gives CATRTGGAPTGELFF.

The rearrangement links TRBV5-1 to TRBJ2-1; D might be TRBD2 (5 bases). Per germline, CDR1 SGHRS and CDR2 YFSETQ. The CDR3 extends over 15 amino acids. V lost 2 bases to trimming and J lost 0 bases, with 9 bases between them. The CDR3 is CASSLAASSYNEQFF. CDR3 DNA sequence: TGCGCCAGCAGCTTAGCGGCCAGCTCCTACAATGAGCAGTTCTTC.

The chain combines TRBV5-1 with TRBJ2-7; D gene unclear. The CDR3 loop spans 14 amino acids. The ends were cut back, 0 bases at V and 7 bases at J, with 14 bases in the middle. Germline assignment: CDR1 SGHRS and CDR2 YFSETQ. In DNA form, the CDR3 reads TGCGCCAGCAGCTTGGGGCAGATTTCTGGGGAGCAGTACTTC. Translation gives CASSLGQISGEQYF.

J is TRBJ1-1 and V is TRBV30; D gene uncertain. Germline V lookup: CDR1 GTSNPN, CDR2 SVGIG (reference sequence). The CDR3 has 12 residues. V lost 2 bases, J lost 1 base, and 5 bases lay in between. The CDR3 DNA sequence: TGTGCCTGGAGTAGGGCGAACACTGAAGCTTTCTTT. It yields the protein CAWSRANTEAFF.

The chain links TRBV19 to TRBJ2-5; D may be TRBD1 (5 bases). CDR1 and CDR2 (germline): LNHDA, SQIVND (reference sequence). The CDR3 length is 14 residues. Trimming took off 6 bases at V and 1 base at J, with 12 bases between the two ends. CDR3 DNA: TGTGCCAGTAGGCCCACAGGCAGCCAAGAGACCCAGTACTTC. Translation gives CASRPTGSQETQYF.

This chain uses TRBV6-4 with TRBJ2-7; TRBD1 is a possible D gene (5 bases). Looked up from germline, CDR1 is MRHNA and CDR2 is SNTAGT. Trimming removed 0 bases from V and 3 bases from J, with 12 bases in between. This CDR3 contains 15 residues. CDR3 protein: CASSDSKGQNYEQYF. The CDR3 DNA is TGTGCCAGCAGTGACTCAAAGGGGCAGAACTACGAGCAGTACTTC.

The CDR3: CASTAPGRNTIYF. Written as DNA, the CDR3 is TGTGCCAGCACCGCACCCGGAAGGAACACCATATATTTT. The V call is TRBV6-5, the J call TRBJ1-3; D uncertain. V was clipped by 7 bases and J by 7 bases, with 14 bases between them. CDR3 size: 13 residues. The V gene's germline CDR1 is MNHEY and CDR2 SVGAGI.

The chain employs TRBV11-2 and TRBJ1-5, with D possibly being TRBD1 (5 bases). The CDR3 is 16 residues long. The V gene's germline CDR1 is SGHAT and CDR2 FQNNGV. The V end lost 0 bases, the J end lost 5 bases, and 14 bases lay between the germline ends. The CDR3 protein is CASSLDTGGAHQPQHF. Here the CDR3 DNA reads TGTGCCAGCAGCTTAGATACGGGCGGGGCTCATCAGCCCCAGCATTTT.

The table lists this clone with a count of one. The rearrangement links TRBV5-8 to TRBJ2-7, with 13 nucleotides matching TRBD2. The CDR3 is 16 residues long. Germline V CDR1 and CDR2: SGHTS, YDEGEE. V dropped 0 bases and J dropped 1; count of bases not matched to a gene: 1. CDR3 sequence (DNA): TGTGCCAGCAGCTTGGGACTAGCGGGAGGTTCCTACGAGCAGTACTTC. This codes for CASSLGLAGGSYEQYF.